This TCR beta chain is from a study of PD-1 blockade in mismatch repair-deficient tumors. General study points: Tumor-resident clones, often undetectable pretreatment in blood, expanded then contracted after pembrolizumab.

Concerning this clone: Its antigen is unidentified.

PCR or immunohistochemistry showed mismatch repair deficiency in every enrolled patient. Assay: immunoSEQ multiplex PCR; the TCRdb copy retains only in-frame clones and omits some. The sample yields about 100,000 clones, about four fifths seen once. This CDR3 spans 16 amino acids. CDR1 SQVTM and CDR2 ANQGSEA come from the germline V gene. The V gene lost 0 bases and the J gene lost 3 bases, with 16 bases spanning the gap. Here the sequenced sample was peripheral blood, taken approximately 8 months after starting pembrolizumab. The TCR originated in an adult with mismatch repair-deficient cancer. The genes are TRBV29-1 and TRBJ2-3; tentative D call: TRBD2 (7 bases). CDR3 nucleotide sequence: TGCAGCGTTGAAGAAGGGGGGAGGGAGGGGACAGATACGCAGTATTTT. It codes for CSVEEGGREGTDTQYF.